Shown below are 24 T cell receptor beta chains from a single sample sequenced in a study of T cell changes during pregnancy in multiple sclerosis. Generated by immunoSEQ multiplex PCR, the TCRdb table keeps only in-frame clones and is missing some. The sample carries about 86,000 clones, roughly 90% recorded once. Sequenced material: peripheral blood, taken in the first trimester of pregnancy. These TCRs come from a female donor in good health, enrolled as a control in a pregnancy study.

This chain uses TRBV5-1 with TRBJ1-4; no definite D call. V lost 0 bases, J lost 8 bases, and 14 bases lay in between. CDR3 length: 15 amino acids. Germline V gene lookup returns CDR1 SGHRS and CDR2 YFSETQ. As DNA, the CDR3 is TGCGCCAGCAGCTTGGCCGTTGCGGGCGGCGAAAAACTGTTTTTT. This codes for CASSLAVAGGEKLFF.

This sequence joins TRBV9 and TRBJ2-2; D gene uncertain. This CDR3 contains 16 residues. With 1 base removed from V and 4 bases from J, the gap between germline ends came to 14 bases. Looked up from germline, CDR1 is SGDLS and CDR2 is YYNGEE. CDR3 coding DNA: TGTGCCAGCAGCGTAAGCCCAGACATCTCCACCGGGGAGCTGTTTTTT. This codes for CASSVSPDISTGELFF.

V usage is TRBV4-1 and J usage is TRBJ1-6, with 10 positions matching TRBD1. The trim removed 0 bases at V and 9 bases at J, leaving 2 bases unmatched. The CDR3 consists of 15 residues. The germline CDR1 and CDR2 sequences are MGHRA and YSYEKL. DNA of the CDR3: TGCGCCAGCAGCCAAGACGGGACAGGGGTTTCACCCCTCCACTTT. This translates into CASSQDGTGVSPLHF.

This clone has just one count. The V gene is TRBV6-1, the J gene TRBJ2-7; D is ambiguous. CDR3 length equals 14 residues. V lost 1 base, J lost 4 bases, and 11 bases lay in between. Germline V gives CDR1 MNHNS, CDR2 SASEGT. CDR3 DNA sequence: TGTGCCAGCAGTGAAGGGGTAGCTTGGTACGAGCAGTACTTC. Translated, it gives CASSEGVAWYEQYF.

The rearrangement joins TRBV7-8 to TRBJ2-1, with a weak D call TRBD2 (6 bases). CDR1 is SGHVS, CDR2 FQNEAQ, per germline. This CDR3 region has 14 residues. V lost 0 bases and J 9 bases, leaving 12 bases between the germline ends. The CDR3 nucleotides are TGTGCCAGCAGCTTAGCGCCGGGACTTCGTGAGCAGTTCTTC. It encodes CASSLAPGLREQFF.

This clone showed up just a few times. This chain connects TRBV5-5 to TRBJ2-1, with TRBD2 matching over 15 bases. Germline CDR1 and CDR2: SGHKS and YYEKEE (reference sequence). The CDR3 contains 15 residues. V dropped 0 bases and J dropped 15; count of bases not matched to a gene: 7. The CDR3 here is CASSLGTSGGAIPFF. The CDR3, as DNA: TGTGCCAGCAGCTTGGGGACTAGCGGGGGGGCTATTCCGTTCTTC.

This chain joins TRBV4-1 and TRBJ2-5; 9 nucleotides align to TRBD2. This CDR3 is built from 17 residues. Germline lookup yields CDR1 MGHRA and CDR2 YSYEKL. Trimming took 0 bases from V and 5 from J; bases not matched to a gene: 10. The CDR3 region has the DNA TGCGCCAGCAGCCAAGATTTCCAGCGGGGGGCAAGGGAGACCCAGTACTTC. It encodes CASSQDFQRGARETQYF.

V is TRBV30 and J is TRBJ2-7; D possibly corresponds to TRBD2 (5 bases). There are 15 residues in the CDR3. Trimming pared 4 bases from V and 3 bases from J, leaving 19 bases between. Germline V gene sequence: CDR1 GTSNPN, CDR2 SVGIG (reference sequence). The CDR3 sequence is CAWMEVPSENYEQYF. DNA for the CDR3: TGTGCCTGGATGGAGGTGCCGTCGGAAAACTACGAGCAGTACTTC.

This chain joins TRBV7-3 and TRBJ2-7; 7 bases map to TRBD2. CDR1 and CDR2 from the germline V gene are SGHTA and FQGTGA. This CDR3 has 14 residues. Trimming took 4 bases from V and 8 from J; bases not matched to a gene: 11. CDR3 sequence: CASSSGSSGSQQYF. The CDR3 DNA reads TGTGCCAGCAGCTCTGGGTCTAGCGGTTCCCAGCAGTACTTC.

The chain employs TRBV7-3 and TRBJ1-5, with D possibly matching TRBD1 (5 bases). The CDR3 has 14 residues. Trimming took 0 bases from V and 6 from J, leaving 9 bases between them. Per germline, CDR1 SGHTA and CDR2 FQGTGA. For the CDR3, the DNA is TGTGCCAGCAGCTTAACGGGGGGAAGTCAGCCCCAGCATTTT. As protein: CASSLTGGSQPQHF.

The rearrangement uses TRBV29-1 and TRBJ1-2; D not certain. From germline, CDR1 is SQVTM and CDR2 ANQGSEA. This CDR3 comprises 13 residues. Trimming left V 7 bases short and J 3 bases short, with 15 bases between. DNA for the CDR3: TGCAGCGCTGCACAAACAGCTGACTATGGCTACACCTTC. Protein product: CSAAQTADYGYTF. Variable domain in full (rest from reference TRBV29-1 and TRBJ1-2): SAVISQKPSRDICQRGTSLTIQCQVDSQVTMMFWYRQQPGQSLTLIATANQGSEATYESGFVIDKFPISRPNLTFSTLTVSNMSPEDSSIYLCSAAQTADYGYTFGSGTRLTVV.

The rearrangement links TRBV18 to TRBJ1-2; 9 bases are shared with TRBD1. V gave up 4 bases and J gave up 7 bases; unmatched junction bases: 7. Germline lookup yields CDR1 KGHSH and CDR2 LQKENI. The CDR3 extends over 14 amino acids. The CDR3 loop is CASSRGQGQGGYTF. The CDR3, as DNA: TGTGCCAGCTCACGCGGACAGGGGCAAGGTGGCTACACCTTC.

This clone has a single count. The chain employs TRBV27 and TRBJ2-6, with D perhaps matching TRBD2 (6 bases). CDR1 MNHEY and CDR2 SMNVEV come from the germline V gene (reference sequence). Trimming removed 6 bases from V and 1 base from J, with 19 bases in between. CDR3 size: 18 residues. The DNA for the CDR3 is TGTGCCAGCAGAGCGGCCGGGGGTTGGGCGTCTGGGGCCAACGTCCTGACTTTC. Protein sequence: CASRAAGGWASGANVLTF.

The chain employs TRBV7-9 and TRBJ2-7; 12 nucleotides agree with TRBD1. Germline CDR1 SEHNR, CDR2 FQNEAQ (reference sequence). Trimming cost V 4 bases and J 7 bases; bases outside gene matches: 20. This CDR3 comprises 19 residues. The CDR3 sequence is CASSSRLSREGQGAREQYF. The CDR3 region has the DNA TGTGCCAGCAGCTCCCGCCTGAGCCGCGAGGGACAGGGGGCGCGGGAGCAGTACTTC.

The chain carries TRBV19 and TRBJ1-2; D not resolved. Germline CDR1 reads LNHDA; CDR2 reads SQIVND (reference sequence). The CDR3 covers 12 residues. Deletions cut 0 bases from V and 5 bases from J, with 4 bases between. The CDR3 loop is CASSIDYYGYTF. In nucleotides, the CDR3 is TGTGCCAGTAGTATAGATTATTATGGCTACACCTTC. Filled out from reference TRBV19 and TRBJ1-2, the complete variable domain reads DGGITQSPKYLFRKEGQNVTLSCEQNLNHDAMYWYRQDPGQGLRLIYYSQIVNDFQKGDIAEGYSVSREKKESFPLTVTSAQKNPTAFYLCASSIDYYGYTFGSGTRLTVV.

The genes are TRBV5-1 and TRBJ1-5, with D perhaps TRBD1 (5 bases). The CDR3 is made up of 14 amino acids. Germline values: CDR1 SGHRS, CDR2 YFSETQ. V was shortened by 4 bases and J by 2 bases, with 10 bases between the two germline ends. The CDR3, as DNA: TGCGCCAGCAGCGGAGGGACTGGCAATCAGCCCCAGCATTTT. Residues: CASSGGTGNQPQHF. The full variable domain, with the rest looked up from reference TRBV5-1 and TRBJ1-5, is KAGVTQTPRYLIKTRGQQVTLSCSPISGHRSVSWYQQTPGQGLQFLFEYFSETQRNKGNFPGRFSGRQFSNSRSEMNVSTLELGDSALYLCASSGGTGNQPQHFGDGTRLSIL.

The chain is built from TRBV9 and TRBJ1-2; D unresolved. V was clipped by 0 bases and J by 6 bases, with 12 bases between them. The CDR3 is 14 residues long. Germline values: CDR1 SGDLS, CDR2 YYNGEE. CDR3 residues: CASSVAMPGNGYTF. The CDR3 DNA is TGTGCCAGCAGCGTAGCTATGCCCGGGAATGGCTACACCTTC.

The chain is built from TRBV5-1 and TRBJ1-4, with TRBD1 identical over 7 bases. CDR3 length: 15 residues. Trimming at V came to 0 bases and at J to 8 bases, leaving 7 bases not matched to a gene. CDR1 and CDR2 (germline): SGHRS, YFSETQ. In nucleotides, the CDR3 is TGCGCCAGCAGCTTGGGGGACAGCCTTAGGGAAAAACTGTTTTTT. Encoded protein: CASSLGDSLREKLFF.

The chain uses TRBV2 and TRBJ2-7; D might be TRBD2 (5 bases). The length of the CDR3 is 12 residues. Trimming shortened V by 8 bases and J by 2 bases, and 10 bases separated the two germline ends. The germline V gene encodes CDR1 SNHLY and CDR2 FYNNEI. This CDR3 reads CASVEETYEQYF. In nucleotides, the CDR3 is TGTGCCAGCGTGGAGGAGACCTACGAGCAGTACTTC.

The chain is built from TRBV6-1 and TRBJ2-2; 11 bases align to TRBD2. V trimming: 5 bases; J trimming: 7 bases; junction bases outside the gene matches: 3. The CDR3 sequence is 14 residues long. CDR1 and CDR2 (germline): MNHNS, SASEGT. DNA of the CDR3: TGTGCCAGCAGTTTAGCGGGGGGGGACGGGGAGCTGTTTTTT. Its protein is CASSLAGGDGELFF.

The V and J genes are TRBV21-1 and TRBJ2-5; the D segment call TRBD1 is taken from the table without a DNA check. TRBV21-1 is a known pseudogene. The CDR3 consists of 22 residues. CDR3: CASSKEVSRDRGREPVQETQYF. The DNA for the CDR3 is TGTGCCAGCAGCAAAGAGGTCTCGAGGGACAGGGGGCGGGAGCCTGTCCAAGAGACCCAGTACTTC.

The chain combines TRBV30 with TRBJ1-2, with a tentative D call TRBD1 (5 bases). The V gene lost 0 bases and the J gene lost 1 base, with 12 bases spanning the gap. The length of the CDR3 is 15 residues. Per germline, CDR1 GTSNPN and CDR2 SVGIG (reference sequence). CDR3 region: CAWSVDGHINYGYTF. The CDR3 DNA follows: TGTGCCTGGAGTGTCGATGGACATATTAACTATGGCTACACCTTC.

The J gene is TRBJ1-4, the V gene TRBV2; perhaps TRBD1 as D (5 bases). The CDR3 loop spans 14 amino acids. V was clipped by 2 bases and J by 5 bases, with 9 bases between them. Germline V gene sequence: CDR1 SNHLY, CDR2 FYNNEI. The CDR3 spells CASSEWGTNEKLFF. As DNA, the CDR3 is TGTGCCAGCAGTGAATGGGGCACCAATGAAAAACTGTTTTTT.

This rearrangement joins TRBV6-5 to TRBJ2-1; maybe TRBD1 (6 bases). Trimming took off 0 bases at V and 6 bases at J, with 12 bases between the two ends. The CDR3 has 15 residues. CDR1 and CDR2 (germline): MNHEY, SVGAGI. CDR3 amino acids: CASSYSMGALNEQFF. The CDR3 nucleotides are TGTGCCAGCAGTTACTCGATGGGGGCGCTCAATGAGCAGTTCTTC.